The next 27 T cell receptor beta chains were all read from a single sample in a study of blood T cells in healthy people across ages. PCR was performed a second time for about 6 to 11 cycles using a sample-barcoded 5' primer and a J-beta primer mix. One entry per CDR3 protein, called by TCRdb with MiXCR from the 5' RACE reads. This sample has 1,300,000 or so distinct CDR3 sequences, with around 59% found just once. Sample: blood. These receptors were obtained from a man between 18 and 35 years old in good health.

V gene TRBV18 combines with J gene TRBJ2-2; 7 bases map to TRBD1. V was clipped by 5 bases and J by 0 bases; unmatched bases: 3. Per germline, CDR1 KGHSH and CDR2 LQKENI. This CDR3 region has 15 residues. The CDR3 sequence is CASSKGQTNTGELFF. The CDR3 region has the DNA TGTGCCAGCTCAAAGGGACAGACGAACACCGGGGAGCTGTTTTTT.

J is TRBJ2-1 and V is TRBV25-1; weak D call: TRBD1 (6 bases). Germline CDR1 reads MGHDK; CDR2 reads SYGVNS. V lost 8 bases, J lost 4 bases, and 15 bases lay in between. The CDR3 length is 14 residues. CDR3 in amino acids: CASATGTPYNEQFF. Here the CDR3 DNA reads TGTGCCAGCGCCACCGGGACACCGTACAATGAGCAGTTCTTC.

The CDR3 is CASKRDRGDDQPQHF. The CDR3 bases are TGTGCCAGTAAGCGGGACAGGGGGGACGATCAGCCCCAGCATTTT. This chain uses TRBV2 with TRBJ1-5; TRBD1 matches 11 bases. J was trimmed by 5 bases and V by 9 bases; bases with no gene match: 9. Germline V CDR1 and CDR2: SNHLY, FYNNEI. The CDR3 has 15 residues.

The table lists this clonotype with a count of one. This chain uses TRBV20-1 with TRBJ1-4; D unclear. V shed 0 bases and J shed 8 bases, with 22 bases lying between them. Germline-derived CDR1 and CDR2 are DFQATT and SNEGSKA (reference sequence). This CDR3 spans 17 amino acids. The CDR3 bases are TGCAGTGCTAGAGAAACTCTGATGGGCGCTCAGGTCGAAAAACTGTTTTTT. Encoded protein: CSARETLMGAQVEKLFF.

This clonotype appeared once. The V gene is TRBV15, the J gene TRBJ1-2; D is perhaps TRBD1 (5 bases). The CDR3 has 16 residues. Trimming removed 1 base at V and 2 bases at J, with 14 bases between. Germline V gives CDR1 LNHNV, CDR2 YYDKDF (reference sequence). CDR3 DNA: TGTGCCACCAGCAGAGCTGGGGGGGGGAAAAACTATGGCTACACCTTC. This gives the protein CATSRAGGGKNYGYTF. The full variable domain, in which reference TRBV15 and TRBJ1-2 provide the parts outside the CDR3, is DAMVIQNPRYQVTQFGKPVTLSCSQTLNHNVMYWYQQKSSQAPKLLFHYYDKDFNNEADTPDNFQSRRPNTSFCFLDIRSPGLGDTAMYLCATSRAGGGKNYGYTFGSGTRLTVV.

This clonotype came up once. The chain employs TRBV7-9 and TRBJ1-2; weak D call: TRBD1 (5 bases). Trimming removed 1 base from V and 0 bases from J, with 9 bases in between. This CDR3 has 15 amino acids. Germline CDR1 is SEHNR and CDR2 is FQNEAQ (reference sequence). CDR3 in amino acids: CASSLGGVSNYGYTF. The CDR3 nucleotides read TGTGCCAGCAGCTTAGGGGGCGTTTCTAACTATGGCTACACCTTC.

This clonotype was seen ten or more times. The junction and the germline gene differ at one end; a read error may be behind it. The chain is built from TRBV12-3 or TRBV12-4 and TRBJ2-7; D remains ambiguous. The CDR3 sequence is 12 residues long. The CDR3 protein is CASSQGPYEQYF. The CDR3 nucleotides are TGCGCCAGCAGCCAAGGACCCTACGAGCAGTACTTC.

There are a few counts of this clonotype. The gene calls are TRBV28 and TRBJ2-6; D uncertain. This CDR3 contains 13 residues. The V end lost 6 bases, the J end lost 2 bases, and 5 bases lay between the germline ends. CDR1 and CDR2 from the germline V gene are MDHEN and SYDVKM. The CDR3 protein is CASRETGANVLTF. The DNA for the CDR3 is TGTGCCAGCAGGGAAACTGGGGCCAACGTCCTGACTTTC. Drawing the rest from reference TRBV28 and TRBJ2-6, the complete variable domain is DVKVTQSSRYLVKRTGEKVFLECVQDMDHENMFWYRQDPGLGLRLIYFSYDVKMKEKGDIPEGYSVSREKKERFSLILESASTNQTSMYLCASRETGANVLTFGAGSRLTVL.

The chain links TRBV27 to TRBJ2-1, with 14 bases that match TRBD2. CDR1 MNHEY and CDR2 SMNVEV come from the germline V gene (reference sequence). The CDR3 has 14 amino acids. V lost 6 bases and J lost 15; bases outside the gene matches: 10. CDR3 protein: CASSLGLAGASRFF. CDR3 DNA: TGTGCCAGCAGCCTGGGACTAGCGGGAGCAAGTCGGTTCTTC.

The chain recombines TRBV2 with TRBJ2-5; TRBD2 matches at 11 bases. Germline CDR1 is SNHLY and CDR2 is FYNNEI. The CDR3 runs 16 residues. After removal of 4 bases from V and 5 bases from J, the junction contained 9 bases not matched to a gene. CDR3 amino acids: CASSGGSGRALETQYF. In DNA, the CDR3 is TGTGCCAGCAGTGGGGGTAGCGGGAGGGCCTTGGAGACCCAGTACTTC. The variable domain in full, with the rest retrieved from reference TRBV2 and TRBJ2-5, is EPEVTQTPSHQVTQMGQEVILRCVPISNHLYFYWYRQILGQKVEFLVSFYNNEISEKSEIFDDQFSVERPDGSNFTLKIRSTKLEDSAMYFCASSGGSGRALETQYFGPGTRLLVL.

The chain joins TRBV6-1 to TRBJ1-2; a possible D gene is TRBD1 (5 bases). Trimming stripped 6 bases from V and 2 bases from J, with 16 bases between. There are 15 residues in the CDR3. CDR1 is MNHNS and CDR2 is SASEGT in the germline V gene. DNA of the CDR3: TGTGCCAGCAGAAAACGGGACGGCGAGAACTATGGCTACACCTTC. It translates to CASRKRDGENYGYTF.

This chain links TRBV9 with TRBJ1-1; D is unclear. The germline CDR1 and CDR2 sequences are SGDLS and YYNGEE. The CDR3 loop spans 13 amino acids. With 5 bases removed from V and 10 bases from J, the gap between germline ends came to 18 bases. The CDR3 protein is CASRPFASAAAFF. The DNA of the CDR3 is TGTGCCAGCAGACCCTTCGCTTCGGCAGCAGCTTTCTTT.

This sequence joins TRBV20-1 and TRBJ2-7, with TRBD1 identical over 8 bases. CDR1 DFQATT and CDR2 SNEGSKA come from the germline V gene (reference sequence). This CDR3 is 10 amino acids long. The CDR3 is CSADRDEQYF. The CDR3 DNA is TGCAGCGCGGACAGGGACGAGCAGTACTTC.

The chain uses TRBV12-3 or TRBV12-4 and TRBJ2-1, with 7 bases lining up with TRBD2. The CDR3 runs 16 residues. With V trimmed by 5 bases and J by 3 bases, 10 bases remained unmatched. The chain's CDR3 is CASSPRGGGYYNEQFF. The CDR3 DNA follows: TGTGCCAGCAGTCCTCGGGGCGGGGGATACTACAATGAGCAGTTCTTC.

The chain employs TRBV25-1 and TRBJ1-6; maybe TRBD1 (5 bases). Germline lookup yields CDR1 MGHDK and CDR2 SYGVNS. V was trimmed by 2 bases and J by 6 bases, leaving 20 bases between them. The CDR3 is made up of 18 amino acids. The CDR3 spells CASSEAPGPSAANSPLHF. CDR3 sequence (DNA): TGTGCCAGCAGTGAAGCACCGGGACCCTCGGCGGCTAATTCACCCCTCCACTTT.

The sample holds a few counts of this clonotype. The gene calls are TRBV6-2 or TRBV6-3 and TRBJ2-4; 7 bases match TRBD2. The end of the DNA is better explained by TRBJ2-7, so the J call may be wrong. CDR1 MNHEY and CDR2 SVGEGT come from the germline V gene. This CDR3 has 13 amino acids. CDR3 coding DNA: TGTGCCAGCAGGGAGCGGGATGACTACGAGCAGTACTTC. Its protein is CASRERDDYEQYF.

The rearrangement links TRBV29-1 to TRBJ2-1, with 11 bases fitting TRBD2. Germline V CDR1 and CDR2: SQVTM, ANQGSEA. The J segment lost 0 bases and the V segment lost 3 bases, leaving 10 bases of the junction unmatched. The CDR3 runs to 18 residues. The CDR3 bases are TGCAGCGTTGAGCCTCCCGTAGCGGGGGGGAGCTCCTACAATGAGCAGTTCTTC. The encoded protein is CSVEPPVAGGSSYNEQFF.

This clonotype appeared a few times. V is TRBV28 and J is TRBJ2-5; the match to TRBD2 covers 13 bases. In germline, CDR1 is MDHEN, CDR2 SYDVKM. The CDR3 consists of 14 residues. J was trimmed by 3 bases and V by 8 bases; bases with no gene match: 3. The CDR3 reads CASPGLAGEETQYF. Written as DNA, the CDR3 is TGTGCCAGCCCAGGACTAGCGGGAGAAGAGACCCAGTACTTC.

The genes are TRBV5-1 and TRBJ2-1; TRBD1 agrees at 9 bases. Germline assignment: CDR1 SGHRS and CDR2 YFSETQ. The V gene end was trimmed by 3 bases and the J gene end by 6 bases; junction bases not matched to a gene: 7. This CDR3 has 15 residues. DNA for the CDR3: TGCGCCAGCAGCTCCAACAGGGGGCTGATCAATGAGCAGTTCTTC. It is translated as CASSSNRGLINEQFF.

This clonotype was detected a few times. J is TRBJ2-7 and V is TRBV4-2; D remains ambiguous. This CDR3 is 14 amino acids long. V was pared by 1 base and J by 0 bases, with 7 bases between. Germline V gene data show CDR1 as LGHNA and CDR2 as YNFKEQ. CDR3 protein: CASSQVHSSYEQYF. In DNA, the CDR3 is TGTGCCAGCAGCCAAGTGCACAGCTCCTACGAGCAGTACTTC.

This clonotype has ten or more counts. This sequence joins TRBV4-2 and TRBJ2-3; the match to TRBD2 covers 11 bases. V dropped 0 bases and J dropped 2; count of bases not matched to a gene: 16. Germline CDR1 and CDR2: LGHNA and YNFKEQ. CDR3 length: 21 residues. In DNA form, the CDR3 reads TGTGCCAGCAGCCAAGAAGTGGGGCTAGCGGGAGGCCCCCCTCTCACAGATACGCAGTATTTT. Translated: CASSQEVGLAGGPPLTDTQYF.

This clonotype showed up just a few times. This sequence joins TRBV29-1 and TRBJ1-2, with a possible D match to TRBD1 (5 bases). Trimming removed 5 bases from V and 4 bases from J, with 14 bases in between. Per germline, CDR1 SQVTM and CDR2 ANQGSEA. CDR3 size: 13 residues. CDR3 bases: TGCAGCGTTTCTCGGGGCGACTTCTATGGCTACACCTTC. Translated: CSVSRGDFYGYTF.

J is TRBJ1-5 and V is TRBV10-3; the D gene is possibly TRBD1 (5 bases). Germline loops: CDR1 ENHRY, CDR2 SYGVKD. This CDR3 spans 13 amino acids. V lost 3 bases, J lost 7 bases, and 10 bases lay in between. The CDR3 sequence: CAISEPGRQPQHF. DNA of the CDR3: TGTGCCATCAGTGAACCAGGGAGGCAGCCCCAGCATTTT.

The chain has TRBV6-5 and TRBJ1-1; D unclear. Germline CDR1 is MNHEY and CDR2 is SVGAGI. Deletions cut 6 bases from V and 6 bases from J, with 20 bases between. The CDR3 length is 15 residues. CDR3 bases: TGTGCCAGCAGCCACGCGCGTGTGGGTTTCGCTGAAGCTTTCTTT. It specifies CASSHARVGFAEAFF.

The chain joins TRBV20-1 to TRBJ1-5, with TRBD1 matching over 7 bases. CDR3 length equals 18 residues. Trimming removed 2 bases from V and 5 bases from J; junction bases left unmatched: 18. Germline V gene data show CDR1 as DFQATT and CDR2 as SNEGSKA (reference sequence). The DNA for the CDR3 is TGCAGTGCTAGACCCTGGGACAGAAGTAGTTCCGTGGATCAGCCCCAGCATTTT. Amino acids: CSARPWDRSSSVDQPQHF.

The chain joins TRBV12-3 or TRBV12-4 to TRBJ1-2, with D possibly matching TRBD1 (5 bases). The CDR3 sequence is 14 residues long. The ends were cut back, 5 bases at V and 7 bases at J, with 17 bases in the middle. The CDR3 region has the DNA TGTGCCAGCAGTCCGCTAGGCAGGGAAGGTGGCTACACCTTC. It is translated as CASSPLGREGGYTF.

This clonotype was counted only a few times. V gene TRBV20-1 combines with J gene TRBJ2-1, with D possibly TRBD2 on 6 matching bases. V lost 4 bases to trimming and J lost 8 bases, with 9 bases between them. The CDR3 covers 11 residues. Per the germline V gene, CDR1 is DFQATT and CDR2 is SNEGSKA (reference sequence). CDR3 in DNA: TGCAGTGCTAATCCGGGGGATGAGCAGTTCTTC. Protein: CSANPGDEQFF.